This T cell receptor beta chain came from a study of T-cell reconstitution after alpha-beta-depleted transplantation in children. The germline CDR1 and CDR2 sequences are SGHTA and FQGNSA. Trimming removed 0 bases at V and 5 bases at J, with 11 bases between. This CDR3 comprises 15 residues. In this sample, this clonotype turned up a few times. What it binds is unknown. Unique molecular identifiers were built into the TCRbeta library. TCRdb reanalysed the PCR reads using MiXCR and keeps one entry per CDR3 protein. The sample has approximately 520,000 distinct CDR3 sequences, about an eighth seen once. Study outcomes and limitations: T-cell counts and diversity were attributed mostly to newly produced T cells one year after transplant. Some patients' high day-60 TCRbeta diversity was attributed to recipient cells surviving conditioning.

The sequences come from PBMCs, mostly from graft donor cells, collected 180 days after TCRalphabeta/CD19-depleted stem cell transplant. This sequence originates from a female patient under 10 years old who had a stem cell transplant for aplastic anemia, so the T cells may come from the graft donor. The chain employs TRBV7-2 and TRBJ1-3; D gene ambiguous. This CDR3 reads CASSLAPEPRNTIYF. The CDR3 DNA is TGTGCCAGCAGCTTAGCGCCAGAACCAAGAAACACCATATATTTT.